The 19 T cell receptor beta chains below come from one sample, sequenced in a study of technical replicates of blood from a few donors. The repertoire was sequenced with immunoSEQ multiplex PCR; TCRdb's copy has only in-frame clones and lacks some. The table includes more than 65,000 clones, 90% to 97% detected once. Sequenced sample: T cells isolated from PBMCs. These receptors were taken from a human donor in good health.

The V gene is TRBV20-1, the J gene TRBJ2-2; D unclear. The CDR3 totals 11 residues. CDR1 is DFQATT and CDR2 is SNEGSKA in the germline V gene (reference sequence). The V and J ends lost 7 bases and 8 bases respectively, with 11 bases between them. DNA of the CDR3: TGCAGTGTTGATGGCACGGGGGAGCTGTTTTTT. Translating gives CSVDGTGELFF.

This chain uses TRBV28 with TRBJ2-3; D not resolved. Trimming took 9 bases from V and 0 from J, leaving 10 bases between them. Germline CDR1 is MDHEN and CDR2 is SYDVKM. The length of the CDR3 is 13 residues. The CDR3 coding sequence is TGTGCCAGTTTAACTCTTAGCACAGATACGCAGTATTTT. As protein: CASLTLSTDTQYF.

CDR3 loop: CASSSFGLAGQQETQYF. CDR3 nucleotide sequence: TGCGCCAGCAGCTCCTTTGGACTAGCGGGTCAGCAAGAGACCCAGTACTTC. This rearrangement joins TRBV5-1 to TRBJ2-5; 11 nucleotides line up with TRBD2. The CDR3 contains 17 residues. The ends lost 3 bases at V and 2 bases at J; junction bases unmatched: 9. Germline loops: CDR1 SGHRS, CDR2 YFSETQ.

The CDR3 reads CASSQVLEYEQYF. The CDR3 region has the DNA TGCGCCAGCAGCCAAGTTTTAGAATACGAGCAGTACTTC. V gene TRBV4-1 combines with J gene TRBJ2-7, with no clear D. CDR1 is MGHRA, CDR2 YSYEKL, per germline. V shed 1 base and J shed 4 bases, with 8 bases lying between them. The length of the CDR3 is 13 residues.

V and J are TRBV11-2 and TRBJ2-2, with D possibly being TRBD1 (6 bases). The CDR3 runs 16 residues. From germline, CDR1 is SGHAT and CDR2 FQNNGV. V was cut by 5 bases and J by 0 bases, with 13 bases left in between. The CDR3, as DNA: TGTGCCAGCAGCCAGAGGGGGTCCGCGAACACCGGGGAGCTGTTTTTT. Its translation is CASSQRGSANTGELFF.

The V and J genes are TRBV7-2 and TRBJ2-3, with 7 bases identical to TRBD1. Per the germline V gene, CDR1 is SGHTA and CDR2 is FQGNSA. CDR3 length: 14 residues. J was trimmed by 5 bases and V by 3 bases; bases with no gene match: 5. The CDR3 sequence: CASSLTGIIDTQYF. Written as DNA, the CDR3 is TGTGCCAGCAGCTTGACAGGGATTATAGATACGCAGTATTTT.

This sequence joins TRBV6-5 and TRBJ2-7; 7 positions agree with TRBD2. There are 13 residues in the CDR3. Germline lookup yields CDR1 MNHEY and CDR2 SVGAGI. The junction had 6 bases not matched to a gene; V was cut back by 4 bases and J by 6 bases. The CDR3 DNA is TGTGCCAGCAGTTGGGGGGAGGGATCCGAGCAGTACTTC. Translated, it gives CASSWGEGSEQYF.

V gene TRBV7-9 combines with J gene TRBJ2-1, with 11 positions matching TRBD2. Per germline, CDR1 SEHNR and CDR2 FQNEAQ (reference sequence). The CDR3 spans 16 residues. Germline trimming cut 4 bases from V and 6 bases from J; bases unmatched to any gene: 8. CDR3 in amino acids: CASSSGPLAGGNEQFF. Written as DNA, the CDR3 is TGTGCCAGCAGCTCCGGTCCGCTAGCGGGAGGCAATGAGCAGTTCTTC. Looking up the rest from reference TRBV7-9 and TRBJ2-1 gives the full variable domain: DTGVSQNPRHKITKRGQNVTFRCDPISEHNRLYWYRQTLGQGPEFLTYFQNEAQLEKSRLLSDRFSAERPKGSFSTLEIQRTEQGDSAMYLCASSSGPLAGGNEQFFGPGTRLTVL.

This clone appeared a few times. CDR3 loop: CASSIGGLSADTQYF. Here the CDR3 DNA reads TGTGCCAGCTCCATCGGGGGACTCTCCGCAGATACGCAGTATTTT. The rearrangement joins TRBV9 to TRBJ2-3; D is possibly TRBD2 (6 bases). The CDR3 totals 15 residues. V lost 7 bases and J 4 bases, leaving 19 bases between the germline ends. CDR1 is SGDLS, CDR2 YYNGEE, per germline.

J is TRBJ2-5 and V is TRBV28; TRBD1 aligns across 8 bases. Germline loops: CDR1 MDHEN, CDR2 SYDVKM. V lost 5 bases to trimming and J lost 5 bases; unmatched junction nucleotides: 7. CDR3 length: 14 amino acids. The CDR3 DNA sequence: TGTGCCAGCAGTGGATCCAGGGGGCTGGAGACCCAGTACTTC. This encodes CASSGSRGLETQYF.

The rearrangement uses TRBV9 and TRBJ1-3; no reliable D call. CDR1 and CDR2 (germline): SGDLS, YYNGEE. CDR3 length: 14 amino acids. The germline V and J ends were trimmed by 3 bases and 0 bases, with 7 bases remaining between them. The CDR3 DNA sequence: TGTGCCAGCAGCGGGACTCTCTCTGGAAACACCATATATTTT. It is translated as CASSGTLSGNTIYF.

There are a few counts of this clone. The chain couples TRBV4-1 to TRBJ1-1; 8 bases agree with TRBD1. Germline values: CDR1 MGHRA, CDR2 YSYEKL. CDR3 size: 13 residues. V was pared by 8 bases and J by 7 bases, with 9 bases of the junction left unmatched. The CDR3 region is CASGRQGANEAFF. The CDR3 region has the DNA TGCGCCAGCGGACGGCAGGGGGCGAATGAAGCTTTCTTT.

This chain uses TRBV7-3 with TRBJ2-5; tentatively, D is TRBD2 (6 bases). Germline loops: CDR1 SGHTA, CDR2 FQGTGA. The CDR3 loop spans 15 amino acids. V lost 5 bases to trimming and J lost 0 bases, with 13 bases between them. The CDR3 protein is CASSPLASDQETQYF. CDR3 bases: TGTGCCAGCAGCCCCCTAGCGTCCGACCAAGAGACCCAGTACTTC.

The CDR3 loop is CASSLGNRGSYGSYEQYF. CDR3 bases: TGTGCCAGCAGCTTAGGAAACAGGGGTAGCTATGGCTCCTACGAGCAGTACTTC. This chain connects TRBV11-2 to TRBJ2-7; 7 bases match TRBD1. This CDR3 spans 18 amino acids. Germline CDR1 is SGHAT and CDR2 is FQNNGV. Unmatched junction bases numbered 12, after V lost 1 base and J lost 0 bases.

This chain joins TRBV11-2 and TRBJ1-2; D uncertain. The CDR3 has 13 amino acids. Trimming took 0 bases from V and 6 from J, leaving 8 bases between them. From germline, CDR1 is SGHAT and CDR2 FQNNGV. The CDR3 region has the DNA TGTGCCAGCAGCTTAGATAGGAGGGATGGCTACACCTTC. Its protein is CASSLDRRDGYTF. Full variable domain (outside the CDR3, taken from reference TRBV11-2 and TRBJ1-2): EAGVAQSPRYKIIEKRQSVAFWCNPISGHATLYWYQQILGQGPKLLIQFQNNGVVDDSQLPKDRFSAERLKGVDSTLKIQPAKLEDSAVYLCASSLDRRDGYTFGSGTRLTVV.

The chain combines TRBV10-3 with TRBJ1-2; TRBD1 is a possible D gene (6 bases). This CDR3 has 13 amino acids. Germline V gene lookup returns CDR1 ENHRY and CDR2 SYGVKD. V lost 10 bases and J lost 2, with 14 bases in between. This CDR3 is CATWWGPNYGYTF. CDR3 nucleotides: TGTGCCACCTGGTGGGGGCCGAACTATGGCTACACCTTC.

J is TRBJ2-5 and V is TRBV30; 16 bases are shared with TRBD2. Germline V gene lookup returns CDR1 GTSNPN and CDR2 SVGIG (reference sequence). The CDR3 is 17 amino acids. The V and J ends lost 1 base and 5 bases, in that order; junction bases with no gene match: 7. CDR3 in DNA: TGTGCCTGGAGTGGGGGACTAGCGGGAGGGCCGGGGGAGACCCAGTACTTC. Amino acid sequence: CAWSGGLAGGPGETQYF.

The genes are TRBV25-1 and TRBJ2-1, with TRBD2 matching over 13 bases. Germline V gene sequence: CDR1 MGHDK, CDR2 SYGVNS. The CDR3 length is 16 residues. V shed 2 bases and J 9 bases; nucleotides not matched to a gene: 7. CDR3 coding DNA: TGTGCCAGCAGTGAACTTGGAGGGACTAGCGGGATTGAGCAGTTCTTC. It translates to CASSELGGTSGIEQFF.

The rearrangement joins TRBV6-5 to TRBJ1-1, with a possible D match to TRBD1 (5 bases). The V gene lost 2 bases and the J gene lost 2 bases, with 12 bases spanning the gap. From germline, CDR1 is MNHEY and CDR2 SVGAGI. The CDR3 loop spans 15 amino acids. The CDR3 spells CASSYLFDSNTEAFF. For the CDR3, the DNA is TGTGCCAGCAGTTACCTCTTCGACAGTAACACTGAAGCTTTCTTT.